The sequence of this T cell receptor (beta chain) was determined in a study of cytomegalovirus exposure and HLA in healthy donors. The primer mix had 60 Vbeta and 13 Jbeta primers. Libraries were prepared by immunoSEQ multiplex PCR; TCRdb keeps only in-frame clonotypes and omits some of them. The sample carries some 150,000 clones, approximately 79% recorded once. Study observations and caveats: In an earlier analysis, in fewer than 700 donors, most V segments appeared productive either ~90% or ~30% of the time. Common viral pathogens (according to a later analysis) appeared linked to several of the most significant clusters. As a later analysis revealed, the rate of TCR association differed by HLA locus, with DRB1 most and HLA-C fewest. Usually a TCR sequence was rare, but some public TCRs were found in many donors.

To note about this clone: Antigen unknown.

Sequencing input: PBMCs. The sequence came from a man aged 35-49 years in good health and CMV-seronegative.

The CDR3 loop is CASSSTGTRGETQYF. CDR3 DNA sequence: TGCGCCAGCAGCTCAACCGGGACTAGAGGGGAGACCCAGTACTTC. The chain has TRBV5-1 and TRBJ2-5; 8 bases are a match to TRBD2. Unmatched junction bases numbered 9, after V lost 3 bases and J lost 5 bases. Germline V gene lookup returns CDR1 SGHRS and CDR2 YFSETQ. The length of the CDR3 is 15 residues.